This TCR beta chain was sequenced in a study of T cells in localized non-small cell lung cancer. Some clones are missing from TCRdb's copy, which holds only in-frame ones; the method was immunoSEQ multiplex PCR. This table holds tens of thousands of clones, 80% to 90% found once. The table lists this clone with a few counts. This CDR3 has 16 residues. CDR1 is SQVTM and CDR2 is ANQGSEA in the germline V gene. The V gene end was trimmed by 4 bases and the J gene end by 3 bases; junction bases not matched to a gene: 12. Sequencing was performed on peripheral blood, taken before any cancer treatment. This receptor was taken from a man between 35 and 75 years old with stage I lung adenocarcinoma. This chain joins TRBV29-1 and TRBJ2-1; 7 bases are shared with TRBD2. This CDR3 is CSVGGGSSGYYNEQFF. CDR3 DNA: TGCAGCGTTGGGGGGGGGTCCAGCGGATACTACAATGAGCAGTTCTTC.